The 24 T cell receptor beta chains below come from one sample, sequenced in a study of shared clonotypes between healthy human individuals. CD45RO-negative CD8 cells positively selected for CCR7 made up the naive population, which excluded terminally differentiated effector memory CD45RA+ cells. Method: immunoSEQ multiplex PCR; TCRdb's copy keeps in-frame clones and lacks some. The repertoire holds about 2.1 million clones, with 80% to 95% as singletons. Material for sequencing was naive CD8+ T cells from PBMCs. All receptors derive from a man aged 18 to 35 in good health. Some clones in this sample may be carry-over from other donors' samples.

The V call is TRBV10-3, the J call TRBJ1-4; no reliable D call. Germline V gene data show CDR1 as ENHRY and CDR2 as SYGVKD. Between the trimmed V and J ends, which lost 0 bases and 6 bases, there was a span of 14 bases. The CDR3 is 16 residues long. In DNA form, the CDR3 reads TGTGCCATCAGTGAGTCCGGTGAGGGAGAGGATGAAAAACTGTTTTTT. It encodes CAISESGEGEDEKLFF.

J is TRBJ2-1 and V is TRBV4-2; D may match TRBD1 or TRBD2 (6 bases each). The CDR3 extends over 18 amino acids. CDR1 LGHNA and CDR2 YNFKEQ come from the germline V gene. Trimming removed 4 bases at V and 5 bases at J, with 24 bases between. CDR3 nucleotides: TGTGCCAGCAGCCCCACGCCGTGGGGAGCGGAGGGGGACAATGAGCAGTTCTTC. This gives the protein CASSPTPWGAEGDNEQFF.

The chain recombines TRBV9 with TRBJ2-7; possible D gene TRBD1, 6 bases. The CDR3 contains 15 residues. V was cut by 4 bases and J by 3 bases, with 17 bases left in between. Germline CDR1 and CDR2: SGDLS and YYNGEE. For the CDR3, the DNA is TGTGCCAGCAGCCCCCGAAGGGACATAGACTACGAGCAGTACTTC. Protein sequence: CASSPRRDIDYEQYF.

The chain has TRBV10-3 and TRBJ2-7, with D uncertain. Germline CDR1 reads ENHRY; CDR2 reads SYGVKD. The CDR3 is 15 residues long. V lost 4 bases, J lost 5 bases, and 18 bases lay in between. For the CDR3, the DNA is TGTGCCATCAGTGGCGTAAGGGTGAAGGAGAACGAGCAGTACTTC. It codes for CAISGVRVKENEQYF.

Remarks on this clone: This same CDR3 is encoded by further DNA sequences in the sample. The rearrangement joins TRBV25-1 to TRBJ2-2; D unresolved. V was cut by 6 bases and J by 2 bases, with 4 bases left in between. This CDR3 has 12 amino acids. From germline, CDR1 is MGHDK and CDR2 SYGVNS. The CDR3 reads CASRPNTGELFF. CDR3 DNA: TGTGCCAGCAGGCCAAACACCGGGGAGCTGTTTTTT.

J is TRBJ2-7 and V is TRBV27, with 9 bases matching TRBD2. The CDR3 is 17 residues long. V was pared by 2 bases and J by 2 bases, with 10 bases of the junction left unmatched. Per germline, CDR1 MNHEY and CDR2 SMNVEV (reference sequence). CDR3 coding DNA: TGTGCCAGCAGTTTACCGACCGCTAGCGGGACCCCCTACGAGCAGTACTTC. Its translation is CASSLPTASGTPYEQYF.

In its sample, this clone was seen once. The chain has TRBV10-3 and TRBJ2-5, with D possibly matching TRBD2 (5 bases). Trimming removed 6 bases from V and 13 bases from J, with 21 bases in between. The CDR3 totals 13 residues. CDR1 ENHRY and CDR2 SYGVKD come from the germline V gene. CDR3 residues: CAISPPDSPRLYF. The CDR3 DNA sequence: TGTGCCATCAGCCCGCCGGACTCACCGAGGCTGTACTTC.

The V and J genes are TRBV19 and TRBJ1-1, with a weak D call TRBD1 (6 bases). CDR1 and CDR2 (germline): LNHDA, SQIVND (reference sequence). Trimming shortened V by 1 base and J by 6 bases, and 15 bases separated the two germline ends. The CDR3 extends over 15 amino acids. Here the CDR3 DNA reads TGTGCCAGTAGTATAGGGGACATACGGAGCGCTGAAGCTTTCTTT. This sequence encodes CASSIGDIRSAEAFF. Based on the CDR3 plus reference TRBV19 and TRBJ1-1, the full variable domain is DGGITQSPKYLFRKEGQNVTLSCEQNLNHDAMYWYRQDPGQGLRLIYYSQIVNDFQKGDIAEGYSVSREKKESFPLTVTSAQKNPTAFYLCASSIGDIRSAEAFFGQGTRLTVV.

This clone has only one observation. The sample carries other DNA sequences with the same CDR3. CDR3 loop: CASSPGGYEQYF. DNA for the CDR3: TGTGCCAGCAGCCCCGGCGGTTACGAGCAGTACTTC. The V call is TRBV13, the J call TRBJ2-7, with no clear D. V was trimmed by 5 bases and J by 4 bases, leaving 9 bases between them. Germline CDR1 reads PRHDT; CDR2 reads FYEKMQ (reference sequence). CDR3 length: 12 residues.

The chain combines TRBV7-6 with TRBJ2-1, with TRBD2 matching over 15 bases. CDR3 size: 15 residues. Germline lookup yields CDR1 SGHVS and CDR2 FNYEAQ. V lost 5 bases to trimming and J lost 8 bases; unmatched junction nucleotides: 4. The CDR3 loop is CASSPRTSGRDEQFF. The CDR3, as DNA: TGTGCCAGCAGCCCGCGGACTAGCGGGAGGGATGAGCAGTTCTTC.

The chain recombines TRBV6-6 with TRBJ2-7; no firm D call. Germline V lookup: CDR1 MNHNY, CDR2 SVGAGI (reference sequence). The CDR3 length is 13 residues. V lost 0 bases to trimming and J lost 4 bases, with 7 bases between them. CDR3: CASSYSPPYEQYF. CDR3 DNA: TGTGCCAGCAGTTACTCGCCCCCATACGAGCAGTACTTC.

A note on this clone: At the DNA level, this CDR3 is encoded by other sequences in the same sample as well. J is TRBJ2-7 and V is TRBV30; no reliable D call. Germline assignment: CDR1 GTSNPN and CDR2 SVGIG (reference sequence). CDR3 length: 11 amino acids. The V and J ends lost 2 bases and 3 bases respectively, with 5 bases between them. The CDR3 loop is CAWSSSYEQYF. As DNA, the CDR3 is TGTGCCTGGAGTTCTAGCTACGAGCAGTACTTC.

The chain recombines TRBV30 with TRBJ1-5; TRBD1 agrees at 7 bases. V lost 5 bases and J lost 3; bases outside the gene matches: 4. The V gene's germline CDR1 is GTSNPN and CDR2 SVGIG (reference sequence). The CDR3 runs to 13 residues. CDR3 residues: CAWAGGFNQPQHF. CDR3 nucleotide sequence: TGTGCCTGGGCAGGGGGTTTCAATCAGCCCCAGCATTTT.

The rearrangement links TRBV7-9 to TRBJ1-5, with 8 bases that match TRBD1. Germline CDR1 SEHNR, CDR2 FQNEAQ (reference sequence). The V and J ends lost 5 bases and 4 bases, in that order; junction bases with no gene match: 7. The CDR3 is made up of 15 amino acids. CDR3 residues: CASSVGDRRNQPQHF. In DNA, the CDR3 is TGTGCCAGCAGCGTAGGGGACAGGAGGAATCAGCCCCAGCATTTT.

Turning to this clone: Other DNA sequences in this specimen translate into the identical CDR3. The chain has TRBV19 and TRBJ2-1; D is uncertain. Trimming took off 1 base at V and 0 bases at J, with 4 bases between the two ends. The germline V gene encodes CDR1 LNHDA and CDR2 SQIVND (reference sequence). This CDR3 region has 14 residues. CDR3 DNA sequence: TGTGCCAGTAGTATAGCTCTCTCCTACAATGAGCAGTTCTTC. The encoded protein is CASSIALSYNEQFF. Full variable domain (rest looked up from reference TRBV19 and TRBJ2-1): DGGITQSPKYLFRKEGQNVTLSCEQNLNHDAMYWYRQDPGQGLRLIYYSQIVNDFQKGDIAEGYSVSREKKESFPLTVTSAQKNPTAFYLCASSIALSYNEQFFGPGTRLTVL.

This clone was recorded only once. The chain carries TRBV9 and TRBJ2-7; TRBD2 agrees at 8 bases. The CDR3 is made up of 15 amino acids. Germline V CDR1 and CDR2: SGDLS, YYNGEE. With V trimmed by 1 base and J by 4 bases, 7 bases remained unmatched. For the CDR3, the DNA is TGTGCCAGCAGCGTAAGCGGGAGCTACACTTACGAGCAGTACTTC. It yields the protein CASSVSGSYTYEQYF.

CDR3 protein: CASGVLNTGELFF. CDR3 nucleotides: TGTGCCAGCGGGGTCCTGAACACCGGGGAGCTGTTTTTT. J is TRBJ2-2 and V is TRBV7-9; no reliable D call. Germline lookup yields CDR1 SEHNR and CDR2 FQNEAQ (reference sequence). Between the trimmed V and J ends, which lost 8 bases and 1 base, there was a span of 8 bases. The CDR3 sequence is 13 residues long.

V usage is TRBV7-9 and J usage is TRBJ2-3; D remains unclear. V lost 4 bases and J 5 bases, leaving 13 bases between the germline ends. The CDR3 spans 14 residues. CDR1 and CDR2 (germline): SEHNR, FQNEAQ (reference sequence). CDR3 in DNA: TGTGCCAGCAGCTCCCTAGGAGATCAAGATACGCAGTATTTT. Amino acids: CASSSLGDQDTQYF.

This chain joins TRBV6-4 and TRBJ2-7; TRBD2 agrees at 8 bases. Germline values: CDR1 MRHNA, CDR2 SNTAGT. The V and J ends lost 7 bases and 1 base, in that order; junction bases with no gene match: 9. The CDR3 runs to 15 residues. The CDR3 DNA sequence: TGTGCCAGCAACGGGAGGGCCTTTCAATCCTACGAGCAGTACTTC. Translating it yields CASNGRAFQSYEQYF.

This clone was observed a few times. The chain employs TRBV7-9 and TRBJ1-1; D is undetermined. The CDR3 has 13 amino acids. V lost 2 bases to trimming and J lost 6 bases, with 10 bases between them. The germline CDR1 and CDR2 sequences are SEHNR and FQNEAQ (reference sequence). This CDR3 reads CASSLRLVAEAFF. DNA for the CDR3: TGTGCCAGCAGCTTACGGCTTGTAGCTGAAGCTTTCTTT.

The rearrangement links TRBV28 to TRBJ2-5; the match to TRBD2 covers 7 bases. Trimming at V came to 9 bases and at J to 6 bases, leaving 10 bases not matched to a gene. There are 13 residues in the CDR3. In germline, CDR1 is MDHEN, CDR2 SYDVKM. The DNA for the CDR3 is TGTGCCAGTGAGGGAGGGCGAGGAAAGACCCAGTACTTC. Translating it yields CASEGGRGKTQYF.

This sequence joins TRBV27 and TRBJ1-2; the D gene is possibly TRBD1 (5 bases). From germline, CDR1 is MNHEY and CDR2 SMNVEV (reference sequence). The CDR3 contains 16 residues. V was cut by 3 bases and J by 4 bases, with 18 bases left in between. CDR3 in DNA: TGTGCCAGCAGTTTCTTGACAGACCTCCCTATCTATGGCTACACCTTC. It is translated as CASSFLTDLPIYGYTF.

The V gene is TRBV10-3, the J gene TRBJ2-2; 7 bases are shared with TRBD1. This CDR3 region has 12 residues. Trimming cost V 5 bases and J 7 bases; bases outside gene matches: 1. From germline, CDR1 is ENHRY and CDR2 SYGVKD. CDR3 region: CAISTGVGELFF. CDR3 coding DNA: TGTGCCATCAGTACAGGGGTCGGGGAGCTGTTTTTT.

The rearrangement uses TRBV27 and TRBJ2-3, with 14 bases that match TRBD2. The ends lost 8 bases at V and 0 bases at J; junction bases unmatched: 13. Germline V gene sequence: CDR1 MNHEY, CDR2 SMNVEV (reference sequence). The CDR3 is 19 residues long. This CDR3 reads CASGPAGTSGGTSTDTQYF. The CDR3 nucleotides are TGTGCCAGCGGACCCGCCGGGACTAGCGGGGGAACTAGCACAGATACGCAGTATTTT.